The 20 T cell receptor beta chains below come from one sample, sequenced in a study of blood T cell repertoires in COVID-19. The assay was immunoSEQ multiplex PCR, and TCRdb's table has in-frame clones only and misses some. The sample contains some 220,000 clones, around 89% of which appear only once. What was sequenced was PBMCs or T cells enriched from blood (not recorded which). The receptor set was obtained from a woman under 30 in a cohort exposed to, infected with or recovered from COVID-19 (not recorded which).

J is TRBJ1-2 and V is TRBV12-3 or TRBV12-4; D is undetermined. The CDR3 has 13 residues. V lost 3 bases and J lost 7, with 12 bases in between. Here the CDR3 DNA reads TGTGCCAGCAGTTTTGCTGATCGAGGTGGCTACACCTTC. Translating it yields CASSFADRGGYTF.

In this sample, this clone turned up once. This sequence joins TRBV5-6 and TRBJ2-7, with 7 positions matching TRBD1. V shed 3 bases and J 2 bases; nucleotides not matched to a gene: 8. The CDR3 is 15 residues long. Germline-derived CDR1 and CDR2 are SGHDT and YYEEEE. As DNA, the CDR3 is TGTGCCAGCAGCTGGCCGACAGGGCAGACCTACGAGCAGTACTTC. Its protein is CASSWPTGQTYEQYF.

The V and J genes are TRBV5-1 and TRBJ2-5; perhaps TRBD1 as D (6 bases). The CDR3 sequence is 15 residues long. The germline V gene encodes CDR1 SGHRS and CDR2 YFSETQ. Trimming took off 4 bases at V and 5 bases at J, with 18 bases between the two ends. The CDR3 nucleotides are TGCGCCAGCAGCCTGACACAGGGCCCGTACGAGACCCAGTACTTC. Amino acids: CASSLTQGPYETQYF.

CDR3 protein: CASSLGPTDTQYF. The CDR3 DNA reads as TGTGCCAGCAGCTTGGGGCCCACAGATACGCAGTATTTT. The chain uses TRBV5-6 and TRBJ2-3; no clear D. The V gene lost 0 bases and the J gene lost 2 bases, with 4 bases spanning the gap. Germline CDR1 and CDR2: SGHDT and YYEEEE. The CDR3 totals 13 residues.

The chain combines TRBV14 with TRBJ2-7; possibly TRBD2 for D (7 bases). The CDR3 spans 17 residues. The V end lost 0 bases, the J end lost 4 bases, and 19 bases lay between the germline ends. From germline, CDR1 is SGHDN and CDR2 FVKESK. CDR3 amino acids: CASSQESWLRGGYEQYF. The CDR3 DNA follows: TGTGCCAGCAGCCAAGAGTCTTGGCTGAGGGGGGGGTACGAGCAGTACTTC.

The chain employs TRBV5-1 and TRBJ2-7; D call uncertain. The CDR3 is made up of 14 amino acids. Germline CDR1 and CDR2: SGHRS and YFSETQ. V gave up 0 bases and J gave up 5 bases, with 12 bases separating them. This chain's CDR3 is CASSLDGLADEQYF. The CDR3 coding sequence is TGCGCCAGCAGCTTGGACGGGTTAGCCGACGAGCAGTACTTC.

V gene TRBV24-1 combines with J gene TRBJ2-1; no definite D call. Germline lookup yields CDR1 KGHDR and CDR2 SFDVKD. The CDR3 extends over 13 amino acids. V was shortened by 8 bases and J by 6 bases, with 13 bases between the two germline ends. CDR3 amino acids: CATKSIDANEQFF. DNA of the CDR3: TGTGCCACCAAGAGTATTGATGCCAATGAGCAGTTCTTC.

The V and J genes are TRBV5-1 and TRBJ1-1, with D unresolved. The ends were cut back, 2 bases at V and 5 bases at J, with 19 bases in the middle. The CDR3 spans 16 residues. Per the germline V gene, CDR1 is SGHRS and CDR2 is YFSETQ. CDR3 in amino acids: CASSFGETRGRTEAFF. CDR3 coding DNA: TGCGCCAGCAGCTTTGGGGAGACCCGGGGAAGGACTGAAGCTTTCTTT. Complete variable domain (other parts from reference TRBV5-1 and TRBJ1-1): KAGVTQTPRYLIKTRGQQVTLSCSPISGHRSVSWYQQTPGQGLQFLFEYFSETQRNKGNFPGRFSGRQFSNSRSEMNVSTLELGDSALYLCASSFGETRGRTEAFFGQGTRLTVV.

The chain has TRBV10-3 and TRBJ2-2; TRBD1 matches 9 bases. The germline V gene has CDR1 ENHRY and CDR2 SYGVKD. V shed 5 bases and J 5 bases; nucleotides not matched to a gene: 3. The CDR3 totals 14 residues. CDR3 in DNA: TGTGCCATCAGTCGGACAGGGGATACCGGGGAGCTGTTTTTT. Its protein product is CAISRTGDTGELFF.

The chain links TRBV30 to TRBJ2-3; TRBD2 matches 8 bases. Trimming took 1 base from V and 3 from J; bases not matched to a gene: 3. Germline V gene data show CDR1 as GTSNPN and CDR2 as SVGIG (reference sequence). This CDR3 region has 14 residues. The CDR3 region is CAWSAAGGTDTQYF. CDR3 nucleotide sequence: TGTGCCTGGAGTGCTGCGGGAGGAACAGATACGCAGTATTTT.

The chain uses TRBV10-3 and TRBJ2-7; D possibly corresponds to TRBD1 (6 bases). Looked up from germline, CDR1 is ENHRY and CDR2 is SYGVKD. V gave up 7 bases and J gave up 0 bases, with 10 bases separating them. CDR3 length: 13 amino acids. The CDR3 loop reads CAINRDISYEQYF. CDR3 nucleotides: TGTGCCATCAACCGGGACATCTCCTACGAGCAGTACTTC.

This clone was observed a single time. The V call is TRBV9, the J call TRBJ1-2; 7 nucleotides line up with TRBD1. V lost 4 bases, J lost 4 bases, and 4 bases stayed unmatched. CDR3 length: 13 residues. Germline lookup yields CDR1 SGDLS and CDR2 YYNGEE. The CDR3 here is CASSLDRSYGYTF. For the CDR3, the DNA is TGTGCCAGCAGCCTGGACAGGTCCTATGGCTACACCTTC.

This chain links TRBV19 with TRBJ2-7, with D unresolved. The germline V gene has CDR1 LNHDA and CDR2 SQIVND (reference sequence). V lost 0 bases to trimming and J lost 2 bases, with 11 bases between them. The CDR3 extends over 15 amino acids. CDR3 sequence (DNA): TGTGCCAGTAGTATAGATCTTACAGCAACCTACGAGCAGTACTTC. Protein product: CASSIDLTATYEQYF.

The chain links TRBV28 to TRBJ1-2; D is ambiguous. Per germline, CDR1 MDHEN and CDR2 SYDVKM. The CDR3 extends over 12 amino acids. Trimming left V 3 bases short and J 3 bases short, with 5 bases between. For the CDR3, the DNA is TGTGCCAGCAGTTTTGAGGACTATGGCTACACCTTC. As protein: CASSFEDYGYTF.

The chain joins TRBV2 to TRBJ1-5; D is undetermined. V was pared by 3 bases and J by 9 bases, with 15 bases between. The CDR3 totals 14 residues. The V gene's germline CDR1 is SNHLY and CDR2 FYNNEI. The CDR3 here is CASSDRSNVSPQHF. CDR3 sequence (DNA): TGTGCCAGCAGTGACAGATCCAACGTTTCGCCCCAGCATTTT.

V usage is TRBV7-9 and J usage is TRBJ2-7; the match to TRBD2 covers 11 bases. This CDR3 contains 16 residues. V trimming: 1 base; J trimming: 2 bases; junction bases outside the gene matches: 4. Per the germline V gene, CDR1 is SEHNR and CDR2 is FQNEAQ (reference sequence). DNA for the CDR3: TGTGCCAGCAGCTTAGGGGCTAGCGGGGGGCCCTACGAGCAGTACTTC. As protein: CASSLGASGGPYEQYF.

The genes are TRBV5-1 and TRBJ2-1, with 8 bases matching TRBD2. This CDR3 comprises 15 residues. In germline, CDR1 is SGHRS, CDR2 YFSETQ. J lost 4 bases, V lost 7 bases, and 10 bases had no gene match. CDR3 DNA sequence: TGCGCCAGCTCCATGATGGGCGGGGGGTACAATGAGCAGTTCTTC. Its protein product is CASSMMGGGYNEQFF.

The chain uses TRBV6-5 and TRBJ2-5; D possibly corresponds to TRBD1 (6 bases). The CDR3 is 14 amino acids. From germline, CDR1 is MNHEY and CDR2 SVGAGI. V was pared by 4 bases and J by 1 base, with 10 bases between. The CDR3 sequence: CASSFRTVQETQYF. The CDR3 DNA reads TGTGCCAGCAGTTTTCGGACAGTCCAAGAGACCCAGTACTTC.

The chain links TRBV3-1 (or the pseudogene TRBV3-2) to TRBJ2-5; D possibly corresponds to TRBD1 (5 bases). This CDR3 region has 14 residues. The germline V gene encodes CDR1 LGHDT and CDR2 YNNKEL (reference sequence). V was clipped by 4 bases and J by 2 bases, with 11 bases between them. CDR3 nucleotide sequence: TGTGCCAGCAGCCCGCGACAGTTTCAAGAGACCCAGTACTTC. This translates into CASSPRQFQETQYF.

V and J are TRBV6-5 and TRBJ2-5; possibly TRBD2 for D (5 bases). This CDR3 is 15 amino acids long. Germline V gene lookup returns CDR1 MNHEY and CDR2 SVGAGI. V was trimmed by 8 bases and J by 1 base, leaving 17 bases between them. The CDR3 coding sequence is TGTGCCAGCGCCCACCGAAAGAGGGTCCAAGAGACCCAGTACTTC. This gives the protein CASAHRKRVQETQYF.